These 23 T cell receptor beta chains originate from one sample sequenced in a study of T cell changes during pregnancy in multiple sclerosis (dated by TCRdb to about 2019). The library came from the immunoSEQ multiplex PCR assay. TCRdb re-hosts the immuneACCESS table, in-frame sequences only. Its copies lack some clones; in the studies checked, an unresolved V gene accounts for under half of them, and the cause for the rest is not known. Present in this sample are tens of thousands of clones, about 96% of which were seen just once. The leading ten clones occupy roughly 2.4% of the sample. The source material was CD8+ T cells from peripheral blood mononuclear cells, sampled after pregnancy. Receptor source: a female donor with multiple sclerosis, enrolled in a pregnancy study.

The chain couples TRBV2 to TRBJ1-4, with D unresolved. The germline V and J ends were trimmed by 6 bases and 0 bases, with 17 bases remaining between them. There are 17 residues in the CDR3. Germline values: CDR1 SNHLY, CDR2 FYNNEI. CDR3 sequence (DNA): TGTGCCAGCAGGTACCCGGTCACCGAGGCAACTAATGAAAAACTGTTTTTT. This encodes CASRYPVTEATNEKLFF.

V usage is TRBV9 and J usage is TRBJ1-3; D is undetermined. Germline assignment: CDR1 SGDLS and CDR2 YYNGEE. The CDR3 contains 14 residues. Trimming left V 3 bases short and J 4 bases short, with 11 bases between. Written as DNA, the CDR3 is TGTGCCAGCAGCGGCCGGGGTTCGGGAAACACCATATATTTT. Protein: CASSGRGSGNTIYF.

The V gene is TRBV4-3, the J gene TRBJ2-1, with 10 bases fitting TRBD2. Per germline, CDR1 LGHNA and CDR2 YSLEER. The CDR3 is 17 residues long. The V segment lost 1 base and the J segment 0 bases; nucleotides outside the gene matches: 3. This chain's CDR3 is CASSQGTSGDSYNEQFF. The CDR3 DNA reads as TGCGCCAGCAGCCAAGGGACTAGCGGAGACTCCTACAATGAGCAGTTCTTC.

The chain joins TRBV28 to TRBJ1-5; 9 bases are a match to TRBD1. J lost 7 bases, V lost 8 bases, and 6 bases had no gene match. Germline V CDR1 and CDR2: MDHEN, SYDVKM. CDR3 length equals 13 residues. CDR3 protein: CASVGQGGQPQHF. DNA for the CDR3: TGTGCCAGCGTGGGACAGGGAGGACAGCCCCAGCATTTT.

CDR3 in amino acids: CASSLSGIEAFF. DNA of the CDR3: TGTGCCAGCAGCTTATCAGGGATCGAAGCTTTCTTT. The chain uses TRBV11-1 and TRBJ1-1; the D gene is possibly TRBD1 (5 bases). This CDR3 region has 12 residues. Trimming removed 2 bases at V and 8 bases at J, with 9 bases between. Germline V gene sequence: CDR1 SGHAT, CDR2 FQDESV (reference sequence).

The chain uses TRBV27 and TRBJ1-4; 8 nucleotides align to TRBD1. J was trimmed by 8 bases and V by 5 bases; bases with no gene match: 7. The germline V gene has CDR1 MNHEY and CDR2 SMNVEV (reference sequence). This CDR3 comprises 14 residues. DNA for the CDR3: TGTGCCAGCAGTCCGACAGGGGTCAAGGAAAAACTGTTTTTT. Translated: CASSPTGVKEKLFF.

The chain has TRBV7-9 and TRBJ1-1; D is unclear. The CDR3 runs 13 residues. The V gene lost 2 bases and the J gene lost 4 bases, with 8 bases spanning the gap. Per the germline V gene, CDR1 is SEHNR and CDR2 is FQNEAQ (reference sequence). The CDR3 is CASSLTLATEAFF. As DNA, the CDR3 is TGTGCCAGCAGCTTAACTCTAGCCACTGAAGCTTTCTTT.

This chain joins TRBV19 and TRBJ2-1; 8 bases map to TRBD2. Germline V gene lookup returns CDR1 LNHDA and CDR2 SQIVND (reference sequence). This CDR3 is 15 amino acids long. V lost 4 bases, J lost 5 bases, and 7 bases stayed unmatched. The chain's CDR3 is CASSSPGTRNNEQFF. The CDR3 region has the DNA TGTGCCAGTAGTAGCCCCGGGACTAGGAACAATGAGCAGTTCTTC.

The V gene is TRBV18, the J gene TRBJ2-1; tentatively, D is TRBD2 (8 bases). The V and J ends lost 4 bases and 0 bases respectively, with 25 bases between them. Germline lookup yields CDR1 KGHSH and CDR2 LQKENI. This CDR3 region has 20 residues. CDR3 in amino acids: CASSRRGRRSGSVSYNEQFF. In DNA, the CDR3 is TGTGCCAGCTCACGAAGGGGGCGCCGGAGCGGGAGTGTCTCCTACAATGAGCAGTTCTTC. The variable domain in full, completed from reference TRBV18 and TRBJ2-1, reads NAGVMQNPRHLVRRRGQEARLRCSPMKGHSHVYWYRQLPEEGLKFMVYLQKENIIDESGMPKERFSAEFPKEGPSILRIQQVVRGDSAAYFCASSRRGRRSGSVSYNEQFFGPGTRLTVL.

The chain employs TRBV7-9 and TRBJ2-5, with 12 nucleotides matching TRBD2. CDR1 and CDR2 (germline): SEHNR, FQNEAQ (reference sequence). V shed 4 bases and J 5 bases; nucleotides not matched to a gene: 11. The CDR3 extends over 17 amino acids. The CDR3: CASSSGLAGLIEETQYF. For the CDR3, the DNA is TGTGCCAGCAGCTCCGGACTAGCGGGACTAATTGAGGAGACCCAGTACTTC.

This clone was recorded only once. The J gene is TRBJ2-1, the V gene TRBV11-3, with D possibly being TRBD1 (6 bases). Germline CDR1 is SGHNT and CDR2 is YENEEA. The CDR3 is made up of 15 amino acids. Trimming removed 0 bases at V and 7 bases at J, with 13 bases between. The CDR3 region is CASSLDQGQGNEQFF. The CDR3 DNA reads as TGTGCCAGCAGCTTAGATCAGGGTCAGGGGAATGAGCAGTTCTTC.

This rearrangement joins TRBV29-1 to TRBJ1-1, with 9 bases fitting TRBD1. The germline V gene has CDR1 SQVTM and CDR2 ANQGSEA. The CDR3 has 14 residues. J gave up 1 base and V 6 bases, and 6 bases lay outside the gene matches. DNA of the CDR3: TGCAGCGTCGAATCACAGGGGGCGAACACTGAAGCTTTCTTT. Protein product: CSVESQGANTEAFF.

This clone has just one count. The chain links TRBV13 to TRBJ1-2; 7 nucleotides agree with TRBD1. Germline assignment: CDR1 PRHDT and CDR2 FYEKMQ (reference sequence). This CDR3 comprises 13 residues. The junction had 7 bases not matched to a gene; V was cut back by 6 bases and J by 6 bases. DNA of the CDR3: TGTGCCAGCAGTGACAGGGCCGGGAATGGCTACACCTTC. This sequence encodes CASSDRAGNGYTF. The full variable domain, with the rest looked up from reference TRBV13 and TRBJ1-2, is AAGVIQSPRHLIKEKRETATLKCYPIPRHDTVYWYQQGPGQDPQFLISFYEKMQSDKGSIPDRFSAQQFSDYHSELNMSSLELGDSALYFCASSDRAGNGYTFGSGTRLTVV.

This chain uses TRBV5-4 with TRBJ2-3; D is undetermined. V lost 2 bases to trimming and J lost 4 bases, with 5 bases between them. The CDR3 is 12 amino acids. From germline, CDR1 is SGHNT and CDR2 YYREEE (reference sequence). The CDR3 DNA reads as TGTGCCAGCAGCTTCGGTGCAGATACGCAGTATTTT. Protein sequence: CASSFGADTQYF.

The chain combines TRBV29-1 with TRBJ2-1; D ambiguous. Trimming stripped 5 bases from V and 7 bases from J, with 6 bases between. Germline CDR1 is SQVTM and CDR2 is ANQGSEA. The length of the CDR3 is 10 residues. The CDR3 coding sequence is TGCAGCGTTTTCGCGAATGAGCAGTTCTTC. Amino acid sequence: CSVFANEQFF.

The chain couples TRBV23-1 to TRBJ2-6; D not certain. TRBV23-1 is an open reading frame, and its role is uncertain. The CDR3 covers 13 residues. Trimming took off 9 bases at V and 1 base at J, with 7 bases between the two ends. The CDR3 is CARRESGANVLTF. DNA of the CDR3: TGCGCCAGGAGAGAATCTGGGGCCAACGTCCTGACTTTC.

The chain uses TRBV28 and TRBJ1-2; 10 bases align to TRBD1. This CDR3 comprises 15 residues. V dropped 4 bases and J dropped 5; count of bases not matched to a gene: 7. Germline V lookup: CDR1 MDHEN, CDR2 SYDVKM. Here the CDR3 DNA reads TGTGCCAGCAGTTCCTACGGACAGGGGGTGTATGGCTACACCTTC. This gives the protein CASSSYGQGVYGYTF.

With regard to this clone: At one of its ends the junction is not consistent with the germline gene, which may arise from a read error. V usage is TRBV28 and J usage is TRBJ2-3; TRBD2 matches 8 bases. Per germline, CDR1 MDHEN and CDR2 SYDVKM. The CDR3 consists of 15 residues. This CDR3 reads CASRLAGLSTDTQYF. In DNA form, the CDR3 reads TGTGCCAGCCGTTTAGCGGGACTTAGCACAGATACGCAGTATTTT.

The gene calls are TRBV5-6 and TRBJ2-7; D is perhaps TRBD2 (6 bases). The CDR3 extends over 14 amino acids. Looked up from germline, CDR1 is SGHDT and CDR2 is YYEEEE. V was trimmed by 0 bases and J by 3 bases, leaving 10 bases between them. CDR3 coding DNA: TGTGCCAGCAGCTTGGGAGGGGACTTCTACGAGCAGTACTTC. This gives the protein CASSLGGDFYEQYF.

This chain links TRBV7-9 with TRBJ2-5; no definite D call. This CDR3 spans 14 amino acids. Per the germline V gene, CDR1 is SEHNR and CDR2 is FQNEAQ (reference sequence). Trimming took off 1 base at V and 1 base at J, with 7 bases between the two ends. The CDR3 loop is CASSLDSFQETQYF. The CDR3 DNA sequence: TGTGCCAGCAGCTTAGACAGCTTCCAAGAGACCCAGTACTTC.

This chain joins TRBV28 and TRBJ2-5, with 8 positions matching TRBD2. With V trimmed by 8 bases and J by 0 bases, 2 bases remained unmatched. This CDR3 comprises 13 residues. Germline CDR1 is MDHEN and CDR2 is SYDVKM. In nucleotides, the CDR3 is TGTGCCAGCCTTAGCGGGAACCAAGAGACCCAGTACTTC. It codes for CASLSGNQETQYF.

V is TRBV6-1 and J is TRBJ2-1; tentative D call: TRBD1 (5 bases). The CDR3 is made up of 11 amino acids. Germline CDR1 and CDR2: MNHNS and SASEGT. V lost 11 bases and J lost 4, with 9 bases in between. The chain's CDR3 is CAARVYNEQFF. CDR3 in DNA: TGTGCCGCCAGGGTATACAATGAGCAGTTCTTC.

The chain joins TRBV7-6 to TRBJ2-2, with 10 bases fitting TRBD1. This CDR3 region has 17 residues. J lost 4 bases, V lost 4 bases, and 9 bases had no gene match. Germline CDR1 is SGHVS and CDR2 is FNYEAQ. Here the CDR3 DNA reads TGTGCCAGCAGCTCCCCCACCGGGACAGGGGTCACCGGGGAGCTGTTTTTT. It is translated as CASSSPTGTGVTGELFF.